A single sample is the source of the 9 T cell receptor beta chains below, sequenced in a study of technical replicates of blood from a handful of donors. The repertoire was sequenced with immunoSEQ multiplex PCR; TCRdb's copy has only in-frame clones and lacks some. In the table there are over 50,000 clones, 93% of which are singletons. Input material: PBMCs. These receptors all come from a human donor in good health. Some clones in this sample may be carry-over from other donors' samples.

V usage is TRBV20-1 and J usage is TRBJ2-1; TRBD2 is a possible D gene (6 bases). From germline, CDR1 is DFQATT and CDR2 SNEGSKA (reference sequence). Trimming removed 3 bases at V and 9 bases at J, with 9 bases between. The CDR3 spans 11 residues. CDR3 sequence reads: CSASREVEQFF. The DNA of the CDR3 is TGCAGTGCTAGCAGGGAGGTTGAGCAGTTCTTC.

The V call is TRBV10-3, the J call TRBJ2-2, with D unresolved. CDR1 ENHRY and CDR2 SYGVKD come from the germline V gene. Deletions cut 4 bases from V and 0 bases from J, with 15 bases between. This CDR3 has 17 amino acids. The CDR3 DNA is TGTGCCATCAGTGGGCCATCCGACACGTCGAACACCGGGGAGCTGTTTTTT. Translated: CAISGPSDTSNTGELFF.

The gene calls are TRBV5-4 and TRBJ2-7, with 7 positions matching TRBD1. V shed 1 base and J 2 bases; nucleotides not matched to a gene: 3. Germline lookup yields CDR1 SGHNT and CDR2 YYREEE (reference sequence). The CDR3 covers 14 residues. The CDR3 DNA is TGTGCCAGCAGCTTGACAGGGGCGCCCTACGAGCAGTACTTC. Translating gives CASSLTGAPYEQYF.

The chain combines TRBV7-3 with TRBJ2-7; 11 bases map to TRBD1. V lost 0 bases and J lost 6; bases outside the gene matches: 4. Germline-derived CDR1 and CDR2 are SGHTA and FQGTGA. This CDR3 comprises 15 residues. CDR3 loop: CASSLTGQGAVEQYF. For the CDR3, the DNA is TGTGCCAGCAGCTTAACAGGACAGGGGGCCGTCGAGCAGTACTTC.

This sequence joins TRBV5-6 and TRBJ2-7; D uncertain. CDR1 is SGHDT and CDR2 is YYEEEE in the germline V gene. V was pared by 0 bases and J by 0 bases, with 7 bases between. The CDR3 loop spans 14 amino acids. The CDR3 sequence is CASSLGWSSYEQYF. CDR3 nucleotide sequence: TGTGCCAGCAGCTTGGGATGGAGCTCCTACGAGCAGTACTTC.

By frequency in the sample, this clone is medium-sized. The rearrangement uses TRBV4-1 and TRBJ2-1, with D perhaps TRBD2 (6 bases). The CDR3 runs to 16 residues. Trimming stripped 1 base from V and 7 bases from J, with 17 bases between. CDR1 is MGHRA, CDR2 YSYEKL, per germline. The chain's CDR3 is CASSQVGGRTSNEQFF. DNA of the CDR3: TGCGCCAGCAGCCAAGTGGGGGGTCGAACTTCGAATGAGCAGTTCTTC.

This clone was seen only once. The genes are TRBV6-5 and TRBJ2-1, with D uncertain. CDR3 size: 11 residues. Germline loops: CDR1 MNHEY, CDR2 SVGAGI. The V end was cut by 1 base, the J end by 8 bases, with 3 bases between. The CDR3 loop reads CASSYFYEQFF. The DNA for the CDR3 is TGTGCCAGCAGTTACTTCTATGAGCAGTTCTTC.

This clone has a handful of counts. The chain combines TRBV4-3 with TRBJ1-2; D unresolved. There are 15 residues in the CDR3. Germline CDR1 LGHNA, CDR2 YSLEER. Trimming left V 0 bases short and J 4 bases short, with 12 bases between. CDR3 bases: TGCGCCAGCAGCCAAGATCCAGAGGGTACCTATGGCTACACCTTC. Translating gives CASSQDPEGTYGYTF.

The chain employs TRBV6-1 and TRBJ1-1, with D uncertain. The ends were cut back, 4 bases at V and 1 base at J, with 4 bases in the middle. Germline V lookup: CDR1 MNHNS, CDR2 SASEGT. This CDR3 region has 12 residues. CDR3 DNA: TGTGCCAGCAGTGTCGGGAACACTGAAGCTTTCTTT. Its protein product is CASSVGNTEAFF.